This entry lists 21 T cell receptor beta chains sequenced from one sample in a study of Graves' ophthalmopathy and Graves' hyperthyroidism (dated by TCRdb to about 2018). The sequencer listed for this sample is Illumina HiSeq 2000. For repertoire sequencing, TCR beta CDR3 regions were amplified from RNA transcripts. The first round was an RT-PCR using HTBI primers with the Qiagen OneStep RT-PCR kit, and this first round was followed by a second-round multiplex PCR, then size selection and purification. TCRdb applied fastp at Q25 and MiXCR to the public reads, then kept only in-frame beta chains. Each CDR3 protein appears once, grouped with its most common genes and DNA. This sample lists 600,000 to 950,000 distinct CDR3 sequences; around 40% were detected once. Approximately 43% of the sample is taken by the ten largest. Sequenced input: peripheral blood. The source is an adult man with Graves' ophthalmopathy.

Comments on this clonotype: This may stem from a read error, because a much larger clone lies one nucleotide away. The chain combines TRBV11-1 with TRBJ1-2, with D uncertain. The length of the CDR3 is 14 residues. CDR1 and CDR2 from the germline V gene are SGHAT and FQDESV (reference sequence). The ends were cut back, 5 bases at V and 1 base at J, with 11 bases in the middle. Here the CDR3 DNA reads TGTGCCAGCAGCCTACCTAATGATAACTATGGCTACACCTTC. Residues: CASSLPNDNYGYTF.

This clonotype was detected ten times or more. The genes are TRBV29-1 and TRBJ1-2, with 9 positions matching TRBD1. This CDR3 is built from 14 residues. V gave up 2 bases and J gave up 6 bases; unmatched junction bases: 7. Germline CDR1 is SQVTM and CDR2 is ANQGSEA. The CDR3 here is CSVELGQGIHGYTF. In DNA form, the CDR3 reads TGCAGCGTTGAATTGGGACAGGGAATTCATGGCTACACCTTC.

This clonotype was seen ten or more times. This rearrangement joins TRBV19 to TRBJ1-1; weak D call: TRBD1 (5 bases). Germline V gene sequence: CDR1 LNHDA, CDR2 SQIVND (reference sequence). CDR3 length: 15 residues. Trimming pared 4 bases from V and 0 bases from J, leaving 12 bases between. The CDR3 loop is CASSTGRGLNTEAFF. CDR3 in DNA: TGTGCCAGTAGTACAGGGAGGGGCCTGAACACTGAAGCTTTCTTT.

This clonotype showed up many times. This chain joins TRBV2 and TRBJ1-1; a weak D match, TRBD1 (5 bases). The CDR3 spans 15 residues. Germline CDR1 and CDR2: SNHLY and FYNNEI. The V end was cut by 3 bases, the J end by 0 bases, with 11 bases between. The CDR3 DNA follows: TGTGCCAGCAGTGACGACAGTATTATGAACACTGAAGCTTTCTTT. As protein: CASSDDSIMNTEAFF.

This clonotype was counted many times. The chain combines TRBV10-1 with TRBJ2-7; 9 bases map to TRBD1. Looked up from germline, CDR1 is WNHNN and CDR2 is SYGVQD (reference sequence). With V trimmed by 8 bases and J by 7 bases, 6 bases remained unmatched. CDR3 length: 12 amino acids. The CDR3 bases are TGCGCCAGCGGGGACAGGGTAGGGGAGCAGTACTTC. Residues: CASGDRVGEQYF.

The chain uses TRBV2 and TRBJ1-1; D perhaps matches TRBD1 (5 bases). Germline CDR1 reads SNHLY; CDR2 reads FYNNEI. Trimming removed 3 bases from V and 0 bases from J, with 14 bases in between. CDR3 length equals 16 residues. CDR3 sequence reads: CASSDPGTPMNTEAFF. CDR3 DNA: TGTGCCAGCAGTGATCCCGGGACTCCGATGAACACTGAAGCTTTCTTT.

The chain is built from TRBV29-1 and TRBJ2-3, with a possible D match to TRBD2 (6 bases). V lost 6 bases and J lost 6, with 13 bases in between. The CDR3 sequence is 12 residues long. Germline CDR1 is SQVTM and CDR2 is ANQGSEA. DNA of the CDR3: TGCAGCGTCCTCCTGGGGGGTGATACGCAGTATTTT. Residues: CSVLLGGDTQYF.

V usage is TRBV25-1 and J usage is TRBJ1-4, with 7 bases fitting TRBD1. V lost 6 bases and J lost 8; bases outside the gene matches: 9. Looked up from germline, CDR1 is MGHDK and CDR2 is SYGVNS. The CDR3 is 14 amino acids. CDR3: CASSQGSGGEKLFF. CDR3 in DNA: TGTGCCAGCAGCCAAGGGTCAGGGGGAGAAAAACTGTTTTTT. Variable domain in full (rest from reference TRBV25-1 and TRBJ1-4): EADIYQTPRYLVIGTGKKITLECSQTMGHDKMYWYQQDPGMELHLIHYSYGVNSTEKGDLSSESTVSRIRTEHFPLTLESARPSHTSQYLCASSQGSGGEKLFFGSGTQLSVL.

On this clonotype: Given a much more abundant clone one base away, this may be a read error. The chain carries TRBV10-3 and TRBJ2-2; 10 positions match TRBD1. This CDR3 spans 16 amino acids. Germline CDR1 reads ENHRY; CDR2 reads SYGVKD. The CDR3 DNA sequence: TGTGTCATCAGGTTGACAGGGGGCAAGAACACCGGGGAGCTGTTTTTT. It translates to CVIRLTGGKNTGELFF.

Ten or more counts support this clonotype. The chain is built from TRBV2 and TRBJ2-7; 7 positions agree with TRBD1. CDR1 is SNHLY, CDR2 FYNNEI, per germline. CDR3 length: 14 amino acids. J gave up 1 base and V 3 bases, and 3 bases lay outside the gene matches. CDR3 in amino acids: CASSDGGQSYEQYF. CDR3 DNA sequence: TGTGCCAGCAGTGATGGGGGACAGTCCTACGAGCAGTACTTC. The full variable domain, in which reference TRBV2 and TRBJ2-7 provide the parts outside the CDR3, is EPEVTQTPSHQVTQMGQEVILRCVPISNHLYFYWYRQILGQKVEFLVSFYNNEISEKSEIFDDQFSVERPDGSNFTLKIRSTKLEDSAMYFCASSDGGQSYEQYFGPGTRLTVT.

In this sample, this clonotype turned up many times. The chain is built from TRBV20-1 and TRBJ1-1; no firm D call. In germline, CDR1 is DFQATT, CDR2 SNEGSKA (reference sequence). CDR3 length: 9 residues. Trimming took 3 bases from V and 11 from J, leaving 7 bases between them. Written as DNA, the CDR3 is TGCAGTGCTAGCAGGTACGCTTTCTTT. Amino acids: CSASRYAFF.

This chain connects TRBV7-2 to TRBJ1-6, with D perhaps matching TRBD1 (6 bases). From germline, CDR1 is SGHTA and CDR2 FQGNSA. Deletions cut 0 bases from V and 8 bases from J, with 11 bases between. This CDR3 contains 15 residues. CDR3 bases: TGTGCCAGCAGCTTAGCTACAGGGATCGATTCACCCCTCCACTTT. This codes for CASSLATGIDSPLHF.

This clonotype was detected ten times or more. The CDR3 sequence is CASSVGYRELSGYTF. The CDR3 nucleotides read TGTGCCAGTAGCGTCGGATACAGGGAGTTGTCTGGCTACACCTTC. This chain uses TRBV19 with TRBJ1-2, with a possible D match to TRBD1 (6 bases). V lost 6 bases and J lost 7, with 21 bases in between. The CDR3 totals 15 residues. The germline gives CDR1 LNHDA, CDR2 SQIVND (reference sequence).

The chain has TRBV10-3 and TRBJ1-3, with D maybe TRBD1 (6 bases). Germline V gene data show CDR1 as ENHRY and CDR2 as SYGVKD. V shed 5 bases and J shed 4 bases, with 12 bases lying between them. The CDR3 is 14 residues long. The CDR3 region is CAISTGTAGNTIYF. The CDR3 nucleotides are TGTGCCATCAGTACAGGGACCGCCGGAAACACCATATATTTT.

Worth noting for this clonotype: A much larger clone sits a single nucleotide away, making a read error possible. This chain uses TRBV25-1 with TRBJ1-1, with D possibly TRBD1 on 6 matching bases. V shed 5 bases and J shed 9 bases, with 16 bases lying between them. The CDR3 has 13 amino acids. Germline V gene sequence: CDR1 MGHDK, CDR2 SYGVNS. In DNA, the CDR3 is TGTGCCAGCAGTTGGAGAAGCCAGGGGAAAGCTTTCTTT. Protein: CASSWRSQGKAFF.

The J gene is TRBJ2-7, the V gene TRBV7-2, with D possibly being TRBD2 (5 bases). The CDR3 spans 14 residues. The germline V gene encodes CDR1 SGHTA and CDR2 FQGNSA. Trimming pared 1 base from V and 5 bases from J, leaving 12 bases between. The CDR3 is CASSLVPGWDEQYF. Written as DNA, the CDR3 is TGTGCCAGCAGCTTAGTTCCGGGGTGGGACGAGCAGTACTTC. Filled out from reference TRBV7-2 and TRBJ2-7, the complete variable domain reads GAGVSQSPSNKVTEKGKDVELRCDPISGHTALYWYRQSLGQGLEFLIYFQGNSAPDKSGLPSDRFSAERTGGSVSTLTIQRTQQEDSAVYLCASSLVPGWDEQYFGPGTRLTVT.

This clonotype was observed a handful of times. The V gene is TRBV10-3, the J gene TRBJ2-7; TRBD2 aligns across 10 bases. V dropped 1 base and J dropped 9; count of bases not matched to a gene: 15. CDR1 ENHRY and CDR2 SYGVKD come from the germline V gene. The length of the CDR3 is 17 residues. CDR3 in amino acids: CAISEYPSGGPSTMQYF. CDR3 nucleotide sequence: TGTGCCATCAGTGAGTATCCTAGCGGGGGACCTTCGACGATGCAGTACTTC.

With respect to this clonotype: This may come from a read error, since a much larger clone is one base off. V gene TRBV14 combines with J gene TRBJ1-1; unclear D gene. V shed 1 base and J shed 1 base, with 7 bases lying between them. Germline V gives CDR1 SGHDN, CDR2 FVKESK. The CDR3 runs to 14 residues. Written as DNA, the CDR3 is TGTGCCAGCAGCCAAGCGGGGAGGAACACTGAAGCTTTCTTT. Translated, it gives CASSQAGRNTEAFF.

This chain joins TRBV29-1 and TRBJ2-7; the D call may be TRBD1 or TRBD2 (5 bases each). CDR1 is SQVTM, CDR2 ANQGSEA, per germline. With 2 bases removed from V and 8 bases from J, the gap between germline ends came to 13 bases. This CDR3 is 12 amino acids long. CDR3: CSVESLRDQQYF. The CDR3 nucleotides read TGCAGCGTTGAAAGTCTTAGGGACCAGCAGTACTTC.

This clonotype was counted a few times. The chain recombines TRBV20-1 with TRBJ2-7; D is possibly TRBD1 (6 bases). The germline V gene has CDR1 DFQATT and CDR2 SNEGSKA (reference sequence). The ends were cut back, 7 bases at V and 5 bases at J, with 18 bases in the middle. The length of the CDR3 is 13 residues. CDR3 nucleotide sequence: TGCAGTGGGACGAACCAGGGGACCCACGAGCAGTACTTC. Amino acids: CSGTNQGTHEQYF.

The J gene is TRBJ1-6, the V gene TRBV11-1; D not certain. The V end lost 8 bases, the J end lost 8 bases, and 13 bases lay between the germline ends. Germline V CDR1 and CDR2: SGHAT, FQDESV (reference sequence). The CDR3 sequence is 13 residues long. CDR3 nucleotides: TGTGCCAGCCGCTCAGCTGAGGATTCACCCCTCCACTTT. Residues: CASRSAEDSPLHF.